This T cell receptor beta chain was identified during a study of OX40 agonist ivuxolimab in advanced cancers. Some clones are missing from TCRdb's copy, which holds only in-frame ones; the method was immunoSEQ multiplex PCR. The table has approximately 69,000 clones, around four fifths seen once. This CDR3 region has 16 residues. The V gene lost 4 bases and the J gene lost 1 base, with 16 bases spanning the gap. CDR1 and CDR2 (germline): SEHNR, FQNEAQ (reference sequence). Material: CD4+ or CD8+ T cells sorted from blood, obtained in a trial of the OX40 agonist ivuxolimab. The sequence derives from an adult with an advanced solid tumor such as melanoma, head and neck, liver or kidney cancer. V is TRBV7-9 and J is TRBJ1-2, with a weak D call TRBD1 (5 bases). The CDR3: CASSSLLRDDNYGYTF. As DNA, the CDR3 is TGTGCCAGCAGCTCCCTACTCCGGGACGATAACTATGGCTACACCTTC.